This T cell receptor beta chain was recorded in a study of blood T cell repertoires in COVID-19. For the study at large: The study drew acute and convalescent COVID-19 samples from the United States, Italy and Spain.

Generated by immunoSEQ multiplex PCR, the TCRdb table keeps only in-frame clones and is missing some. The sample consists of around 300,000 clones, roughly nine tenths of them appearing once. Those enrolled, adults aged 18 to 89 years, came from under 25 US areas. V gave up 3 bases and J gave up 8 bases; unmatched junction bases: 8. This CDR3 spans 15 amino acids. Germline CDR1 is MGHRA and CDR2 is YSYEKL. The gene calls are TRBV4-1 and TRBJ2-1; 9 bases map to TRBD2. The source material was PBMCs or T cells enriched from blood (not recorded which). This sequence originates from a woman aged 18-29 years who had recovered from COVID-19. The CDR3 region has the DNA TGCGCCAGCAGCCAGACGGGACTAGCAAACCATGAGCAGTTCTTC. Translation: CASSQTGLANHEQFF.